This TCR beta chain was recovered during a study of blood T cell repertoires in COVID-19. Study at large: PBMCs, B-cell-depleted T cells, or T cells provided the cDNA or gDNA that made up the material.

The authors' processing: Nucleated cell number was recorded as an estimate derived from reference gene primer amplification. Clones were sequenced by immunoSEQ multiplex PCR, and TCRdb holds only the in-frame ones, with some missing. V and J calls and clone size are given by that table; D and trimming were obtained from the DNA. The table has 250,000 to 400,000 clones, about 90% seen once. The ends lost 1 base at V and 5 bases at J; junction bases unmatched: 8. This CDR3 region has 16 residues. CDR1 and CDR2 (germline): SGHKS, YYEKEE (reference sequence). In Seattle, patients joined the study during active infection and were tracked longitudinally.

The V call is TRBV5-5, the J call TRBJ1-4, with 7 bases lining up with TRBD1. This TCR derives from a woman between 25 and 40 years old with COVID-19, enrolled during active disease. The source material was peripheral blood. CDR3 DNA: TGTGCCAGCAGCTTGCCTACAGGGGTGGGGAATGAAAAACTGTTTTTT. Its protein product is CASSLPTGVGNEKLFF.